Sequencing of this T cell receptor beta chain was carried out in a study of radiotherapy plus CTLA-4 blockade in lung cancer. The overall study: Among all patients, roughly 19% showed objective responses, while about 30% had disease control. General study results and limits: Response, reportedly, was best predicted by interferon-beta along with early blood T cell clone dynamics. Radiotherapy was combined with ipilimumab, and tumor-derived TCR clones then expanded in blood.

CTLA-4 blockade using ipilimumab, together with focal radiation, was received by patients with chemo-refractory metastatic non-small-cell lung cancer. Concerning this clone itself: What it binds is unknown.

Germline V gene data show CDR1 as SQVTM and CDR2 as ANQGSEA. CDR3 length: 14 residues. With 4 bases clipped from V and 5 bases from J, the junction kept 6 bases outside the gene matches. Generated by immunoSEQ multiplex PCR, the TCRdb table keeps only in-frame clones and is missing some. Of about 83,000 clones in the sample, about 79% were seen once. Sample: peripheral blood, taken from a patient treated with radiotherapy plus ipilimumab. The sequence was obtained from a human donor with non-small cell lung cancer who had a partial response to radiotherapy plus ipilimumab. Some clones in this sample may be carry-over from other donors' samples. This chain links TRBV29-1 with TRBJ2-1; 9 nucleotides agree with TRBD2. The CDR3 region has the DNA TGCAGCGTTGGAGGAGCGGGGGGAGACAATGAGCAGTTCTTC. Amino acids: CSVGGAGGDNEQFF.